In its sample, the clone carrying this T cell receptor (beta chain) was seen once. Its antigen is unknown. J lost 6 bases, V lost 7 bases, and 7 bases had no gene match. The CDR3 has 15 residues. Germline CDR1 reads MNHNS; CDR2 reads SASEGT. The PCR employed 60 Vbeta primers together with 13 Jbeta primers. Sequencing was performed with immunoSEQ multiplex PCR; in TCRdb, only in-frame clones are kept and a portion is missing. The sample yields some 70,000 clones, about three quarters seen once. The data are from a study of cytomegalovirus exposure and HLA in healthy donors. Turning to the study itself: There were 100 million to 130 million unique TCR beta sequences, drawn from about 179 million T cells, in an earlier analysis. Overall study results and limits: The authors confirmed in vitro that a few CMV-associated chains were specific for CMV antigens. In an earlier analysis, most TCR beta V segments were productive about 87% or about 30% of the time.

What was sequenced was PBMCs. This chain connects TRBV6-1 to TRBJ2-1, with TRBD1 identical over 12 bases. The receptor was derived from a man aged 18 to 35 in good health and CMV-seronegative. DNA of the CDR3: TGTGCCAGCACCGGGGGGACAGGGGGCTTCAATGAGCAGTTCTTC. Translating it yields CASTGGTGGFNEQFF.